This TCR beta chain was observed in a study of blood T cell repertoires in COVID-19. Study-wide background: The study drew acute and convalescent COVID-19 samples from the United States, Italy and Spain. PBMCs, B-cell-depleted T cells, or T cells provided the cDNA or gDNA that made up the material.

The authors' processing: Using reference gene primer amplification, nucleated cell counts were estimated. Sequencing used immunoSEQ multiplex PCR; TCRdb keeps in-frame clones, though not all of them. V and J calls plus clone size are reproduced from that table; the DNA served to infer D and trimming. Of tens of thousands of clones listed, about 83% are singletons. The CDR3 runs to 13 residues. V gave up 8 bases and J gave up 4 bases, with 12 bases separating them. The sequenced material came from peripheral blood. V and J are TRBV12-3 or TRBV12-4 and TRBJ1-3, with no clear D. This clonotype was sampled from a human donor in a cohort sampled during active COVID-19. CDR3 in amino acids: CASAPTSGNTIYF. In nucleotides, the CDR3 is TGTGCCAGCGCCCCGACAAGCGGAAACACCATATATTTT.